These 18 T cell receptor beta chains originate from one sample sequenced in a study of blood T cell repertoires in COVID-19. Clones were sequenced by immunoSEQ multiplex PCR, and TCRdb holds only the in-frame ones, with some missing. The sample yields about 350,000 clones, roughly 87% seen once. Sample: peripheral blood. The receptors originated from a woman in her sixties or seventies with COVID-19, enrolled during active disease.

The chain employs TRBV5-1 and TRBJ1-2; 10 positions match TRBD1. Looked up from germline, CDR1 is SGHRS and CDR2 is YFSETQ. Germline trimming cut 0 bases from V and 3 bases from J; bases unmatched to any gene: 5. The CDR3 loop spans 16 amino acids. The CDR3 protein is CASSLGRQGAYYGYTF. CDR3 nucleotide sequence: TGCGCCAGCAGCTTGGGGCGACAGGGGGCCTACTATGGCTACACCTTC.

The V gene is TRBV3-1 (or the pseudogene TRBV3-2), the J gene TRBJ2-3; TRBD2 aligns across 9 bases. The CDR3 extends over 17 amino acids. V lost 0 bases, J lost 2 bases, and 6 bases stayed unmatched. Germline V lookup: CDR1 LGHDT, CDR2 YNNKEL (reference sequence). Here the CDR3 DNA reads TGTGCCAGCAGCCAAGATCACGCGGGGGGGCCCACAGATACGCAGTATTTT. Encoded protein: CASSQDHAGGPTDTQYF.

The chain combines TRBV2 with TRBJ2-1, with D uncertain. V dropped 6 bases and J dropped 7 bases, with 13 bases sitting between them. CDR3 length: 13 amino acids. Per the germline V gene, CDR1 is SNHLY and CDR2 is FYNNEI. The CDR3 loop reads CASRTSLENEQFF. The CDR3 bases are TGTGCCAGCAGGACCTCCCTAGAGAATGAGCAGTTCTTC.

Turning to this clone: The identical CDR3 is also encoded by other nucleotide sequences in the sample. The V and J genes are TRBV28 and TRBJ1-4; D perhaps matches TRBD1 (5 bases). The V gene lost 6 bases and the J gene lost 0 bases, with 11 bases spanning the gap. The CDR3 sequence is 15 residues long. Germline CDR1 MDHEN, CDR2 SYDVKM. The CDR3 DNA is TGTGCCAGCAGCCCTGGGGGGGCAACTAATGAAAAACTGTTTTTT. This encodes CASSPGGATNEKLFF.

The V and J genes are TRBV19 and TRBJ2-6; 10 positions match TRBD1. V trimming: 9 bases; J trimming: 0 bases; junction bases outside the gene matches: 2. The CDR3 is 15 amino acids. In germline, CDR1 is LNHDA, CDR2 SQIVND (reference sequence). CDR3 in amino acids: CASRDRGSGANVLTF. The CDR3 nucleotides read TGTGCCAGCCGGGACAGGGGCTCTGGGGCCAACGTCCTGACTTTC.

This chain uses TRBV6-5 with TRBJ2-7; D possibly corresponds to TRBD1 (5 bases). Trimming removed 6 bases at V and 3 bases at J, with 15 bases between. Germline CDR1 reads MNHEY; CDR2 reads SVGAGI. This CDR3 region has 14 residues. The CDR3 here is CASRWTRLNYEQYF. CDR3 nucleotide sequence: TGTGCCAGCAGATGGACACGACTTAACTACGAGCAGTACTTC.

The rearrangement uses TRBV7-8 and TRBJ1-2; D unresolved. V was shortened by 5 bases and J by 3 bases, with 16 bases between the two germline ends. The germline V gene encodes CDR1 SGHVS and CDR2 FQNEAQ. The CDR3 totals 15 residues. CDR3 DNA sequence: TGTGCCAGCAGCCTTCCCGGGATGGCTCACTATGGCTACACCTTC. Protein product: CASSLPGMAHYGYTF.

The rearrangement joins TRBV5-4 to TRBJ2-5, with 12 bases that match TRBD1. The CDR3 covers 15 residues. V shed 2 bases, J shed 6 bases, and the junction held 5 bases outside the gene matches. Germline CDR1 and CDR2: SGHNT and YYREEE (reference sequence). CDR3 sequence (DNA): TGTGCCAGCAGCTTCCCGGGACAGGGGGCCAAGACCCAGTACTTC. Amino acids: CASSFPGQGAKTQYF.

V is TRBV3-1 (or the pseudogene TRBV3-2) and J is TRBJ1-2, with 7 bases identical to TRBD1. V lost 5 bases to trimming and J lost 2 bases; unmatched junction nucleotides: 8. This CDR3 is built from 15 residues. Germline V gene sequence: CDR1 LGHDT, CDR2 YNNKEL (reference sequence). CDR3 in amino acids: CASSSRQGGNYGYTF. The CDR3 coding sequence is TGTGCCAGCAGCAGCCGACAGGGTGGGAACTATGGCTACACCTTC.

This chain connects TRBV7-3 to TRBJ2-3; D is possibly TRBD2 (7 bases). The germline V gene encodes CDR1 SGHTA and CDR2 FQGTGA. Trimming took 5 bases from V and 1 from J, leaving 13 bases between them. This CDR3 comprises 15 residues. The CDR3: CASSPGGGGTDTQYF. CDR3 nucleotide sequence: TGTGCCAGCAGCCCGGGGGGCGGGGGCACAGATACGCAGTATTTT.

The chain recombines TRBV5-1 with TRBJ1-4; D gene ambiguous. The length of the CDR3 is 16 residues. Germline CDR1 reads SGHRS; CDR2 reads YFSETQ. Deletions cut 0 bases from V and 7 bases from J, with 16 bases between. The CDR3 protein is CASSLGAQMGLEKLFF. The CDR3 DNA is TGCGCCAGCAGCTTGGGAGCCCAGATGGGCCTTGAAAAACTGTTTTTT. Full variable domain (remainder filled in from reference TRBV5-1 and TRBJ1-4): KAGVTQTPRYLIKTRGQQVTLSCSPISGHRSVSWYQQTPGQGLQFLFEYFSETQRNKGNFPGRFSGRQFSNSRSEMNVSTLELGDSALYLCASSLGAQMGLEKLFFGSGTQLSVL.

The chain employs TRBV28 and TRBJ2-5, with D possibly TRBD1 on 5 matching bases. This CDR3 is 15 amino acids long. Germline V gives CDR1 MDHEN, CDR2 SYDVKM. V was pared by 2 bases and J by 0 bases, with 10 bases between. The CDR3 reads CASSLRGWYQETQYF. The CDR3 DNA sequence: TGTGCCAGCAGTTTAAGGGGATGGTACCAAGAGACCCAGTACTTC.

The chain has TRBV7-6 and TRBJ1-1; D remains unclear. The CDR3 extends over 14 amino acids. Germline CDR1 reads SGHVS; CDR2 reads FNYEAQ. Trimming stripped 3 bases from V and 4 bases from J, with 12 bases between. Here the CDR3 reads CASSFGLEGTEAFF. CDR3 nucleotides: TGTGCCAGCAGCTTCGGATTAGAGGGCACTGAAGCTTTCTTT. Variable domain in full (rest from reference TRBV7-6 and TRBJ1-1): GAGVSQSPRYKVTKRGQDVALRCDPISGHVSLYWYRQALGQGPEFLTYFNYEAQQDKSGLPNDRFSAERPEGSISTLTIQRTEQRDSAMYRCASSFGLEGTEAFFGQGTRLTVV.

The rearrangement joins TRBV19 to TRBJ2-2; 9 bases are a match to TRBD1. In germline, CDR1 is LNHDA, CDR2 SQIVND (reference sequence). The junction had 7 bases not matched to a gene; V was cut back by 5 bases and J by 6 bases. The CDR3 runs 15 residues. The CDR3 spells CASSGRTGDAGELFF. DNA for the CDR3: TGTGCCAGTAGTGGGCGGACAGGGGATGCCGGGGAGCTGTTTTTT. The full variable domain, with the rest looked up from reference TRBV19 and TRBJ2-2, is DGGITQSPKYLFRKEGQNVTLSCEQNLNHDAMYWYRQDPGQGLRLIYYSQIVNDFQKGDIAEGYSVSREKKESFPLTVTSAQKNPTAFYLCASSGRTGDAGELFFGEGSRLTVL.

J is TRBJ1-1 and V is TRBV10-3; the D is unclear. V shed 0 bases and J shed 1 base, with 6 bases lying between them. CDR3 length equals 14 residues. Looked up from germline, CDR1 is ENHRY and CDR2 is SYGVKD. The CDR3 DNA reads as TGTGCCATCAGTGAGTCGGCAGGGAACACTGAAGCTTTCTTT. Encoded protein: CAISESAGNTEAFF.

The chain has TRBV7-8 and TRBJ1-5; TRBD1 is a possible D gene (6 bases). The germline gives CDR1 SGHVS, CDR2 FQNEAQ. V shed 0 bases and J shed 1 base, with 10 bases lying between them. This CDR3 contains 16 residues. The CDR3 DNA is TGTGCCAGCAGCTTAGCGTCCCAGGGGAGCAATCAGCCCCAGCATTTT. Residues: CASSLASQGSNQPQHF.

The chain links TRBV6-5 to TRBJ1-1; 9 positions match TRBD1. J was trimmed by 1 base and V by 4 bases; bases with no gene match: 4. The CDR3 length is 15 residues. The germline V gene has CDR1 MNHEY and CDR2 SVGAGI. The CDR3 bases are TGTGCCAGCAGTTGGGACAGGGTAAAGAACACTGAAGCTTTCTTT. It is translated as CASSWDRVKNTEAFF.

This chain uses TRBV5-1 with TRBJ1-1; 8 bases map to TRBD1. This CDR3 has 13 residues. CDR1 SGHRS and CDR2 YFSETQ come from the germline V gene. V was clipped by 3 bases and J by 5 bases; unmatched bases: 3. The CDR3 coding sequence is TGCGCCAGCAGCTGGGGACAGGAGACTGAAGCTTTCTTT. Amino acids: CASSWGQETEAFF.